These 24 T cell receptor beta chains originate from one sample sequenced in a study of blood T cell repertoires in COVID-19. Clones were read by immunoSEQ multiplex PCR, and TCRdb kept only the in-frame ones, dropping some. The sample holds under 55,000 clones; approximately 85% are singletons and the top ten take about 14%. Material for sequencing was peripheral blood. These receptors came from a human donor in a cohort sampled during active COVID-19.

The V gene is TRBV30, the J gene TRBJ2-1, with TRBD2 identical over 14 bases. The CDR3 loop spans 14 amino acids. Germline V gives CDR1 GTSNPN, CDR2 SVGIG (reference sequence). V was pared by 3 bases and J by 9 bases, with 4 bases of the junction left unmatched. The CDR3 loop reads CAWRRGLAGGEQFF. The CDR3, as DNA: TGTGCCTGGAGGCGAGGACTAGCGGGGGGTGAGCAGTTCTTC.

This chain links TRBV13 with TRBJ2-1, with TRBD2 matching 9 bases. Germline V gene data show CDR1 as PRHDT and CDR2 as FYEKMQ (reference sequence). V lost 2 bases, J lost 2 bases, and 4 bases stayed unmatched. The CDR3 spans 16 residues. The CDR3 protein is CASSLLAGQAYNEQFF. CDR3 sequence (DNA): TGTGCCAGCAGCTTACTAGCGGGACAAGCCTACAATGAGCAGTTCTTC. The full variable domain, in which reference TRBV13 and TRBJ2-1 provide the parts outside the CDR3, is AAGVIQSPRHLIKEKRETATLKCYPIPRHDTVYWYQQGPGQDPQFLISFYEKMQSDKGSIPDRFSAQQFSDYHSELNMSSLELGDSALYFCASSLLAGQAYNEQFFGPGTRLTVL.

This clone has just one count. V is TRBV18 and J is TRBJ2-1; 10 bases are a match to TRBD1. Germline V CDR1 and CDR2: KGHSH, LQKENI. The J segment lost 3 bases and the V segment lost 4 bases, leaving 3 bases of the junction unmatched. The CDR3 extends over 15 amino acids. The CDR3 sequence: CASSLGQGVYNEQFF. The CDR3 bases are TGTGCCAGCTCACTAGGACAGGGGGTCTACAATGAGCAGTTCTTC. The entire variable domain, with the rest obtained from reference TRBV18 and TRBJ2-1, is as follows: NAGVMQNPRHLVRRRGQEARLRCSPMKGHSHVYWYRQLPEEGLKFMVYLQKENIIDESGMPKERFSAEFPKEGPSILRIQQVVRGDSAAYFCASSLGQGVYNEQFFGPGTRLTVL.

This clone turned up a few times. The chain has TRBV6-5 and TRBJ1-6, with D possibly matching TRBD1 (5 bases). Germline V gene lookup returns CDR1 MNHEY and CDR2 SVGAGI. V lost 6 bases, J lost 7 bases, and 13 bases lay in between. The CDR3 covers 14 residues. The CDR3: CASRPSGGNSPLHF. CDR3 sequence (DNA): TGTGCCAGCAGACCCTCTGGGGGGAATTCACCCCTCCACTTT.

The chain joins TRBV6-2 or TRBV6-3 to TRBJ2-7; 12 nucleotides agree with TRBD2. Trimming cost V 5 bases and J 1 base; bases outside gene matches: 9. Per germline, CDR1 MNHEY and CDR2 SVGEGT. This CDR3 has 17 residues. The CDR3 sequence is CASSPRLAGVMSYEQYF. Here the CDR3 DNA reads TGTGCCAGCAGTCCGAGACTAGCGGGAGTGATGTCCTACGAGCAGTACTTC.

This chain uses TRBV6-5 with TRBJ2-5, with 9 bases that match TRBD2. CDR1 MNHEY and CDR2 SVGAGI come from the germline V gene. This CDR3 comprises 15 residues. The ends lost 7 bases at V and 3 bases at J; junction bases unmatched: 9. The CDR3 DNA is TGTGCCAGCAATACCCAGCGGGGGGTAGAAGAGACCCAGTACTTC. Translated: CASNTQRGVEETQYF.

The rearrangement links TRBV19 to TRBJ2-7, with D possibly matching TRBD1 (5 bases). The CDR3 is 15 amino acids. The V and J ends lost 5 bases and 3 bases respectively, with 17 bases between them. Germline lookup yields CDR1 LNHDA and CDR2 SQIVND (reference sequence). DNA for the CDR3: TGTGCCAGTAGTTCTGGGGCCGGCAACAACTACGAGCAGTACTTC. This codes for CASSSGAGNNYEQYF.

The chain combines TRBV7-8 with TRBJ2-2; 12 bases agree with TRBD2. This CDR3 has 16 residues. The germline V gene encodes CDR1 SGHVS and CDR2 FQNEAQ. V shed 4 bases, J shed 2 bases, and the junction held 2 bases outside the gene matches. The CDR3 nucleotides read TGTGCCAGCAGCTCTAGCGGGAGGGCAAACACCGGGGAGCTGTTTTTT. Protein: CASSSSGRANTGELFF.

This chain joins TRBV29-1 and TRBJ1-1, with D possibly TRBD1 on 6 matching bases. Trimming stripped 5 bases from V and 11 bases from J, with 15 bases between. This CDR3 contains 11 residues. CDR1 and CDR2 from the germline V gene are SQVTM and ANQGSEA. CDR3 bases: TGCAGCGTTTCCGAGGACAGACTTGCTTTCTTT. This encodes CSVSEDRLAFF.

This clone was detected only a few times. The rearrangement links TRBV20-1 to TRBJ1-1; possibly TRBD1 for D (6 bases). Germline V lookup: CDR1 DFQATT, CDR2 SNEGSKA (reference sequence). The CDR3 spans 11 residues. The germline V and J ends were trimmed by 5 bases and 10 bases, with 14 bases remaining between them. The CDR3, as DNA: TGCAGTGCTGACAGGAATTTTCGAGCTTTCTTT. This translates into CSADRNFRAFF.

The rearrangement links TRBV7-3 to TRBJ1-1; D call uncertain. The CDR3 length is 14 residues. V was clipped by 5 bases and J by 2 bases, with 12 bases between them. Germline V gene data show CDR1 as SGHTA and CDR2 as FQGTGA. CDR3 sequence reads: CASSPSKSNTEAFF. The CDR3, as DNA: TGTGCCAGCAGCCCGTCAAAGAGCAACACTGAAGCTTTCTTT.

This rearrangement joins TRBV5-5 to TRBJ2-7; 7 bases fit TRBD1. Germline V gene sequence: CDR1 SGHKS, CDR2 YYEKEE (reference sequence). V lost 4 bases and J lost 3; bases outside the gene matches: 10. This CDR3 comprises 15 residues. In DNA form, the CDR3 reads TGTGCCAGCAGCCCGACAGGGACCCTTATCTACGAGCAGTACTTC. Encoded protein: CASSPTGTLIYEQYF. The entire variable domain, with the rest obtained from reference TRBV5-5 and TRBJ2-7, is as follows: DAGVTQSPTHLIKTRGQQVTLRCSPISGHKSVSWYQQVLGQGPQFIFQYYEKEERGRGNFPDRFSARQFPNYSSELNVNALLLGDSALYLCASSPTGTLIYEQYFGPGTRLTVT.

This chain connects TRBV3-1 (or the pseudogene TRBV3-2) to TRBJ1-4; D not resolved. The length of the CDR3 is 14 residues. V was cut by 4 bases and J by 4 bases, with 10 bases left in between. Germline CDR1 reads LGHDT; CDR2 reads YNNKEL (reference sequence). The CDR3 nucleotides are TGTGCCAGCAGCCCCTCAACTTTTAATGAAAAACTGTTTTTT. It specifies CASSPSTFNEKLFF.

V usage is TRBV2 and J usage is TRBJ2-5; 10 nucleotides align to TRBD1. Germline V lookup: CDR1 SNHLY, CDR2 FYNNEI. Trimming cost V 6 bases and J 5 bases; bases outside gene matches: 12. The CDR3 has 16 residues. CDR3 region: CASRDRDRGGRETQYF. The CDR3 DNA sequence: TGTGCCAGCAGGGACCGGGACAGGGGAGGTCGTGAGACCCAGTACTTC.

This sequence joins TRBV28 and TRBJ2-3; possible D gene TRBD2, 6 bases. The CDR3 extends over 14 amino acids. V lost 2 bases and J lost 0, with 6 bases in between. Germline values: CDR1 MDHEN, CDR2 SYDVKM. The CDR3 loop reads CASSLGTSTDTQYF. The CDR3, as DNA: TGTGCCAGCAGTTTAGGGACTAGCACAGATACGCAGTATTTT. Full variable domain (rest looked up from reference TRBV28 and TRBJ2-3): DVKVTQSSRYLVKRTGEKVFLECVQDMDHENMFWYRQDPGLGLRLIYFSYDVKMKEKGDIPEGYSVSREKKERFSLILESASTNQTSMYLCASSLGTSTDTQYFGPGTRLTVL.

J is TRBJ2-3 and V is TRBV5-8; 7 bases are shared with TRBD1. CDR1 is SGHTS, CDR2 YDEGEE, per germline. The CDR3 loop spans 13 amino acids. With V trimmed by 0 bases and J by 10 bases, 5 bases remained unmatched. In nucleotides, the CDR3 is TGTGCCAGCAGCTTGGCCCAAGGGGGCCCGCAGTATTTT. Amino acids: CASSLAQGGPQYF. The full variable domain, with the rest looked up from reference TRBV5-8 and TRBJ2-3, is EAGVTQSPTHLIKTRGQQATLRCSPISGHTSVYWYQQALGLGLQFLLWYDEGEERNRGNFPPRFSGRQFPNYSSELNVNALELEDSALYLCASSLAQGGPQYFGPGTRLTVL.

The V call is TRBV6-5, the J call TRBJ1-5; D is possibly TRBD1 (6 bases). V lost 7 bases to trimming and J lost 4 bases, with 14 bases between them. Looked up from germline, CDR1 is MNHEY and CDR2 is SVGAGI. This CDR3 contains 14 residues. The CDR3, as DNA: TGTGCCAGCACCCTAGGACAGCCTAATCAGCCCCAGCATTTT. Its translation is CASTLGQPNQPQHF.

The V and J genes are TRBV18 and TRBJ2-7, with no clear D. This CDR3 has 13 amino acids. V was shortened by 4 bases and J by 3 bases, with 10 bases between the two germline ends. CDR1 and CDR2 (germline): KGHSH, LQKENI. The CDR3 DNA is TGTGCCAGCTCACTCATGGAGAGCTACGAGCAGTACTTC. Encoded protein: CASSLMESYEQYF.

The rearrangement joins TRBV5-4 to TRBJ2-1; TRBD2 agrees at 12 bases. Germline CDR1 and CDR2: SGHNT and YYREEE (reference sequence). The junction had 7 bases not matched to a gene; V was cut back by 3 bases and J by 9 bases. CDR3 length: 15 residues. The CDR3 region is CASSSSGGGKGEQFF. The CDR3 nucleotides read TGTGCCAGCAGCTCTAGCGGGGGGGGGAAAGGTGAGCAGTTCTTC.

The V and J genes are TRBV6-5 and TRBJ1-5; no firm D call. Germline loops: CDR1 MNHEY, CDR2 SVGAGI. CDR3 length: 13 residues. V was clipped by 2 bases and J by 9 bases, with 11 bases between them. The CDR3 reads CASSYELRGPQHF. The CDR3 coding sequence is TGTGCCAGCAGTTACGAACTTAGAGGGCCCCAGCATTTT.

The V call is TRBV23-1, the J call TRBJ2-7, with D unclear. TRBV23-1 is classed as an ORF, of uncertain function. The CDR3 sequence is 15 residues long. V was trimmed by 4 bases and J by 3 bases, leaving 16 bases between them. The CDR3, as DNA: TGCGCCAGCAGTCGGGCCGCTATATTCCTCTACGAGCAGTACTTC. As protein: CASSRAAIFLYEQYF.

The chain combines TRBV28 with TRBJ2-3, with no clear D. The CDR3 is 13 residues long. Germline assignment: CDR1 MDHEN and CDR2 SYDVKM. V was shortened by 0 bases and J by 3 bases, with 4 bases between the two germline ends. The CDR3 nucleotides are TGTGCCAGCAGTTTATGGGCTACAGATACGCAGTATTTT. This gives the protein CASSLWATDTQYF.

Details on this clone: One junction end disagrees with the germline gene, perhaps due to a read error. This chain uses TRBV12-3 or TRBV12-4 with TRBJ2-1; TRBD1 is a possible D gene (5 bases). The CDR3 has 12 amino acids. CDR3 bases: TGTGCCAGCAGTTTTAACAGGAATGAGGAGTTCTTC. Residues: CASSFNRNEEFF.

CDR3 coding DNA: TGCGCCAGCAGCCTTAGATCGATCGGTGTCACGTCCTACAATGAGCAGTTCTTC. Its protein product is CASSLRSIGVTSYNEQFF. The chain recombines TRBV4-1 with TRBJ2-1; D unresolved. Trimming took 4 bases from V and 1 from J, leaving 20 bases between them. The CDR3 has 18 residues. The germline V gene has CDR1 MGHRA and CDR2 YSYEKL.